This T cell receptor (beta chain) was identified in a study of blood T cell repertoires in COVID-19 (TCRdb year 2020). Regarding the complete study: Samples covering the acute and convalescent phases of COVID-19 were provided by collaborators in the United States, Italy and Spain. Nearly every sample came with metadata listing a de-identified subject ID, COVID-19 status, age in years and sex. Where available, HLA class I and class II types were obtained from metadata supplied by the sample provider rather than from assay-based typing. The repertoires were released in a freely available public database intended as a resource for research on the immune response to SARS-CoV-2. Subjects who had been exposed to COVID-19, were actively infected with it, or had recovered from it provided the deeply sampled blood TCRbeta repertoires that made up the dataset. Samples came from the ongoing ImmuneRACE study (first 160 participants) plus 1,254 subjects from 6 global collaborators. The material from the prospective study consisted of cDNA or gDNA derived from T cells, B-cell-depleted T cells, or PBMCs. Results and caveats for the whole study, not just this receptor: The amount of clinical and demographic metadata varied by source and participant and was provided uncurated.

Comments on this clone: The specificity of this receptor is unknown. No clone much larger than this one lies a single base away; base qualities are absent.

TCRbeta CDR3 regions were amplified from genomic DNA by means of the immunoSEQ Assay, a bias-controlled multiplex PCR. For the original study's pipeline: Within the assay, amplification of reference gene primers was used to estimate how many nucleated cells each sample contained. To quantify the absolute abundance of each unique TCRbeta CDR3 rearrangement, sequence reads were collapsed and filtered. For each sample, productive Simpson clonality was calculated as the square root of Simpson's diversity index across productive rearrangements. TCRdb took over this immuneACCESS table, retaining in-frame rearrangements with V and J assigned. Such tables are incomplete; in checked studies, under half of the missing clones stem from an unresolved V gene, and the remainder is unexplained. Clone size and V and J calls were adopted from that table, with D and trimming inferred from the DNA. For this sample there are about 150,000 clones; around 85% appear just once. Under 9.5% of the sample comes from the top ten.

The germline V gene (reference sequence) provides CDR1 MNHNY and CDR2 SVGAGI. Taken from cysteine to phenylalanine, the CDR3 has 14 residues. Just CDR3 DNA is preserved here, 42 bases in frame from base 1. V is shortened by 0 bases, J by 1 base, and the region joining them spans 4 bases. Participants in the prospective study were aged about 18 to 95 years, lived in 20 to 30 United States geographic areas, and enrolled through a virtual design. Cohort assignment in the prospective study relied on participant-reported clinical history from a screening survey and a study questionnaire. ImmuneRACE Cohort 3 recovered participants were defined by two consecutive negative NP/OP PCR tests, healthcare professional clearance, or symptom resolution. In the prospective study, whole blood, serum and a nasopharyngeal or oropharyngeal swab were collected from each participant by mobile phlebotomists. Participants in the prospective study had the option to provide additional blood draws and questionnaires over an approximately 2-month period. Prospective study blood samples were shipped either frozen or at room temperature before DNA extraction.

The TCR comes from a man in his forties or fifties who had recovered from COVID-19. The rearranged segments are TRBV6-6 and TRBJ1-5; there is no confident call for the D gene. The material sequenced was PBMCs or T cells enriched from blood (not recorded which). In nucleotide form, the sequence is TGTGCCAGCAGTTACTCCGTCAGCAATCAGCCCCAGCATTTT. This encodes CASSYSVSNQPQHF.